This is a list of T cell receptor beta chains from one sample in a study of cytotoxic CD8 clonotypes in ibrutinib-treated CLL. Generated by immunoSEQ multiplex PCR, the TCRdb table keeps only in-frame clones and is missing some. The sample consists of roughly 70,000 clones, 65% to 85% of them appearing once. Specimen: PBMCs, collected at disease progression, from a patient treated with ibrutinib. All receptors derive from a human donor with chronic lymphocytic leukemia. Both conserved end residues are part of each CDR3. The D gene is left open where the match is weak. Not every row has a clone size; where given, it reads once, few, many or a size class.

D gene: -; V gene: TRBV21-1; clone size: -; J gene: TRBJ2-1; CDR3 protein: CASSKFGHEQFF; CDR3 DNA: TGTGCCAGCAGCAAATTTGGCCATGAGCAGTTCTTC
D gene: TRBD2; V gene: TRBV11-3; clone size: -; J gene: TRBJ2-1; CDR3 protein: CASSLGWGSLAGADNEQFF; CDR3 DNA: TGTGCCAGCAGCTTAGGGTGGGGGTCGCTAGCGGGAGCAGACAATGAGCAGTTCTTC
D gene: -; V gene: TRBV28; clone size: -; J gene: TRBJ1-4; CDR3 protein: CASSLDRVEKLFF; CDR3 DNA: TGTGCCAGCAGCCTGGACAGAGTTGAAAAACTGTTTTTT
D gene: -; V gene: TRBV5-1; clone size: -; J gene: TRBJ1-4; CDR3 protein: CASSLDPLNEKLFF; CDR3 DNA: TGCGCCAGCAGCTTGGACCCCTTAAATGAAAAACTGTTTTTT
D gene: -; V gene: TRBV10-1; clone size: once; J gene: TRBJ2-1; CDR3 protein: CASSEGDRGYNEQFF; CDR3 DNA: TGCGCCAGCAGTGAGGGCGATAGGGGGTACAATGAGCAGTTCTTC
D gene: -; V gene: TRBV7-6; clone size: -; J gene: TRBJ1-1; CDR3 protein: CASSLGSAQEAFF; CDR3 DNA: TGTGCCAGCAGCTTAGGAAGTGCACAGGAAGCTTTCTTT
D gene: -; V gene: TRBV4-1; clone size: -; J gene: TRBJ2-2; CDR3 protein: CASSHRGELFF; CDR3 DNA: TGCGCCAGCAGCCATAGAGGGGAGCTGTTTTTT
D gene: -; V gene: TRBV7-9; clone size: -; J gene: TRBJ2-3; CDR3 protein: CASSEQGNTQYF; CDR3 DNA: TGTGCCAGCAGCGAACAGGGAAATACGCAGTATTTT
D gene: -; V gene: TRBV19; clone size: -; J gene: TRBJ2-5; CDR3 protein: CASSIDGGQIVETQYF; CDR3 DNA: TGTGCCAGTAGTATAGACGGAGGGCAAATAGTAGAGACCCAGTACTTC
D gene: TRBD1; V gene: TRBV6-5; clone size: -; J gene: TRBJ1-6; CDR3 protein: CASSFGQGGNSPLHF; CDR3 DNA: TGTGCCAGCAGTTTCGGACAGGGGGGTAATTCACCCCTCCACTTT
D gene: TRBD1; V gene: TRBV27; clone size: -; J gene: TRBJ1-4; CDR3 protein: CASSPDHRGREKLFF; CDR3 DNA: TGTGCCAGCAGTCCCGACCACAGGGGTCGTGAAAAACTGTTTTTT